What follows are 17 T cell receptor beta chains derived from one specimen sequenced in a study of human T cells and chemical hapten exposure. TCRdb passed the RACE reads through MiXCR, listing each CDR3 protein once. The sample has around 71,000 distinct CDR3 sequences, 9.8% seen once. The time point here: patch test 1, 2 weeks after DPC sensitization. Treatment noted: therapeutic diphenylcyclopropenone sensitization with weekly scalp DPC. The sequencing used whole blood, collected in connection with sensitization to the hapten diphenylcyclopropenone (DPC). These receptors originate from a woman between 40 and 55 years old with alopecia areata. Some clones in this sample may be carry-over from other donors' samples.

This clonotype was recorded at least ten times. In DNA form, the CDR3 reads TGTGCCAGCATTGGGGGACCGCACGAGCAGTACTTC. Its protein is CASIGGPHEQYF. The rearrangement joins TRBV27 to TRBJ2-7, with D perhaps assigned TRBD1 or TRBD2 (5 bases each). The CDR3 is 12 amino acids. V lost 7 bases and J 5 bases, leaving 12 bases between the germline ends. Germline V gene lookup returns CDR1 MNHEY and CDR2 SMNVEV (reference sequence).

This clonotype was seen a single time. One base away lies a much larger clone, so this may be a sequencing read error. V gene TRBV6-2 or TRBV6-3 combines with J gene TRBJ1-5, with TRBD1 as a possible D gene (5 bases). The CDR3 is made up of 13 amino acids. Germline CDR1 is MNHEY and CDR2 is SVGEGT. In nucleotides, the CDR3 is TGTGCCAGCAGTTTGGTAGGGACCTCTCCCCGGCATTTT. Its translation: CASSLVGTSPRHF.

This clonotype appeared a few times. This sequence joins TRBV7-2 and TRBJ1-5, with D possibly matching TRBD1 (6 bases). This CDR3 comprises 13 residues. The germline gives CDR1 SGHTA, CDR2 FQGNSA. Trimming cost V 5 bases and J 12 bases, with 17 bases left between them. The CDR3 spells CASSTLRTAHQHF. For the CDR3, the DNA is TGTGCCAGCAGCACCTTACGGACAGCCCACCAGCATTTT.

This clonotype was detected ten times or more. The DNA for the CDR3 is TGTGCCAGCAGCTCCCATTCCAGCGGGTACTACTCCTACGAGCAGTACTTC. Protein: CASSSHSSGYYSYEQYF. V usage is TRBV7-2 and J usage is TRBJ2-7, with a tentative D call TRBD2 (6 bases). Trimming took off 4 bases at V and 0 bases at J, with 19 bases between the two ends. The CDR3 is 17 amino acids. The germline V gene has CDR1 SGHTA and CDR2 FQGNSA.

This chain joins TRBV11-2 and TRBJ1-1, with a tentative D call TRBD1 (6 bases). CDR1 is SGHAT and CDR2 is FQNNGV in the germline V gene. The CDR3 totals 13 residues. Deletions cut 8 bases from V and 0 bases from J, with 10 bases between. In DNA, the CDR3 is TGTGCCAGCGGGGGGCCTATGAACACTGAAGCTTTCTTT. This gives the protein CASGGPMNTEAFF.

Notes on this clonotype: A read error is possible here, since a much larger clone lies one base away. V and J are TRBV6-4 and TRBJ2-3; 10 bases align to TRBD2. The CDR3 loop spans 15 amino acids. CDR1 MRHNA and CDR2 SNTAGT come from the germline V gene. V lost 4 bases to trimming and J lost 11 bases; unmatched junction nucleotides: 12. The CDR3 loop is CASSGGIAGGAKQYF. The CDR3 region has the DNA TGTGCCAGCAGTGGTGGTATAGCGGGGGGCGCCAAGCAGTATTTT.

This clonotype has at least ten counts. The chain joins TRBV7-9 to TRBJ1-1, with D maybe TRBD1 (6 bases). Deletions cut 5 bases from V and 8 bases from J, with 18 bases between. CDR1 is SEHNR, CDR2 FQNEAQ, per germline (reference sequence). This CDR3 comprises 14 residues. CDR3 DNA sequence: TGTGCCAGCAGCCTAAGTATCGGGGGCCAAGAAGCTTTCTTT. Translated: CASSLSIGGQEAFF.

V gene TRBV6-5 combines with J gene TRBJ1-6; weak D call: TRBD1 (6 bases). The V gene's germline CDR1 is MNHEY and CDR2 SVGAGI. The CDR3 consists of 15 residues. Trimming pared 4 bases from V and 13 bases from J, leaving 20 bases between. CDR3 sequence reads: CASSSLGQIPLPLHF. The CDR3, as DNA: TGTGCCAGCAGTTCCTTAGGACAGATACCTCTCCCCCTCCACTTT.

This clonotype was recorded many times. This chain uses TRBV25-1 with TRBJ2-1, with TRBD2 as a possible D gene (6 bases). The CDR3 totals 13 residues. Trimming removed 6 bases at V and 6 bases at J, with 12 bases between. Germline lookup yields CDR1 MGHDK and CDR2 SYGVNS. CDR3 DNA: TGTGCCAGCAGCCGGGACTGGTTCAATGAGCAGTTCTTC. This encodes CASSRDWFNEQFF.

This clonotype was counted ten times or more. CDR3 residues: CASSFTSGGAQGEQFF. CDR3 sequence (DNA): TGTGCCAGCAGTTTTACTAGCGGGGGGGCGCAAGGTGAGCAGTTCTTC. This chain connects TRBV27 to TRBJ2-1; 13 bases fit TRBD2. Germline-derived CDR1 and CDR2 are MNHEY and SMNVEV (reference sequence). Trimming cost V 3 bases and J 9 bases; bases outside gene matches: 8. The CDR3 runs to 16 residues.

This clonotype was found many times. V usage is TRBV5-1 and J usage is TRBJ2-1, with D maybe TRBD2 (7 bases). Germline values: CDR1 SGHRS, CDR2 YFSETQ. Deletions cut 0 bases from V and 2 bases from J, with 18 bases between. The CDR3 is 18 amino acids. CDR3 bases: TGCGCCAGCAGCTTGGGGGCGGGGGCGGCCCTTGCCTACAATGAGCAGTTCTTC. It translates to CASSLGAGAALAYNEQFF.

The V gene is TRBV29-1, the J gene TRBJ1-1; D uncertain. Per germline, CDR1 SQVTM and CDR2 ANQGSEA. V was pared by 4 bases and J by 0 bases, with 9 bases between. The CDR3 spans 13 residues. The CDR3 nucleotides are TGCAGCGTTGTAAGAGAGTTGAACACTGAAGCTTTCTTT. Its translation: CSVVRELNTEAFF. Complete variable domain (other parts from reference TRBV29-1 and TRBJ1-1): SAVISQKPSRDICQRGTSLTIQCQVDSQVTMMFWYRQQPGQSLTLIATANQGSEATYESGFVIDKFPISRPNLTFSTLTVSNMSPEDSSIYLCSVVRELNTEAFFGQGTRLTVV.

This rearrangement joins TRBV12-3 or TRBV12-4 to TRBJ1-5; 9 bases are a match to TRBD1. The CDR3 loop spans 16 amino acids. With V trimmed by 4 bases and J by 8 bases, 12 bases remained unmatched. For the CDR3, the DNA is TGTGCCAGCAGTTATCTCCCGGGACAGGGAGAGGAGCCCCAGCATTTT. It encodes CASSYLPGQGEEPQHF.

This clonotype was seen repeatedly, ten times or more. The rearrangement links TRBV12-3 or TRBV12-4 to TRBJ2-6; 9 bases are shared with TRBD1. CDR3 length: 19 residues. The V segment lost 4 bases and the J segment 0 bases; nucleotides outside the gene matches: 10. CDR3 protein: CASSYKGGQGYSGANVLTF. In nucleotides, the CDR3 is TGTGCCAGCAGTTATAAGGGGGGACAGGGATACTCTGGGGCCAACGTCCTGACTTTC.

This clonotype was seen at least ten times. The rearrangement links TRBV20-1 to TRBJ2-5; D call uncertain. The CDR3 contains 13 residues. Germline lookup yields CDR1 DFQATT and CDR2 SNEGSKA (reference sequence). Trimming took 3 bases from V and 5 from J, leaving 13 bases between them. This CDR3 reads CSASRPDRETQYF. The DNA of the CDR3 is TGCAGTGCTAGTCGTCCTGATCGGGAGACCCAGTACTTC.

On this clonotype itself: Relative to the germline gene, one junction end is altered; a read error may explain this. The CDR3 spells CTSSLAGLRAGRGEQFF. CDR3 bases: TGTACCAGCAGTTTAGCGGGCCTTCGCGCGGGACGGGGTGAGCAGTTCTTC. V and J are TRBV12-3 or TRBV12-4 and TRBJ2-1; TRBD2 matches at 7 bases. This CDR3 is 17 amino acids long.

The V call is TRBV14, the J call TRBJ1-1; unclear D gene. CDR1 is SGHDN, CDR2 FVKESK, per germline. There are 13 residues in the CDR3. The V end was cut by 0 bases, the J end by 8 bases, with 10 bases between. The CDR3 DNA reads TGTGCCAGCAGCCAAGAAGGCCAGGCCGAAGCTTTCTTT. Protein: CASSQEGQAEAFF.